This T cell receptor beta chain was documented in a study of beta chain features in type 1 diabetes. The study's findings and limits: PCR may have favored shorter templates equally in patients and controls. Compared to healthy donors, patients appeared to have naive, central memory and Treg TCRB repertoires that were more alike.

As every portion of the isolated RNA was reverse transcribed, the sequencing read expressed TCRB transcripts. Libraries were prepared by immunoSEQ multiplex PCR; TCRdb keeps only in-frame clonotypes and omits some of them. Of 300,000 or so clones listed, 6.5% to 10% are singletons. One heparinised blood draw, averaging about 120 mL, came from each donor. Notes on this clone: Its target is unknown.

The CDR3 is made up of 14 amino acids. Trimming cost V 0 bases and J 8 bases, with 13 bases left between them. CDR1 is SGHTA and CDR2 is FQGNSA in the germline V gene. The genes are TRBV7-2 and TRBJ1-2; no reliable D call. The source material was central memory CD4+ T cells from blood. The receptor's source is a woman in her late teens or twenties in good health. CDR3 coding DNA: TGTGCCAGCAGCTTAGCCGGATCCGGACGGGGCTACACCTTC. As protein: CASSLAGSGRGYTF.